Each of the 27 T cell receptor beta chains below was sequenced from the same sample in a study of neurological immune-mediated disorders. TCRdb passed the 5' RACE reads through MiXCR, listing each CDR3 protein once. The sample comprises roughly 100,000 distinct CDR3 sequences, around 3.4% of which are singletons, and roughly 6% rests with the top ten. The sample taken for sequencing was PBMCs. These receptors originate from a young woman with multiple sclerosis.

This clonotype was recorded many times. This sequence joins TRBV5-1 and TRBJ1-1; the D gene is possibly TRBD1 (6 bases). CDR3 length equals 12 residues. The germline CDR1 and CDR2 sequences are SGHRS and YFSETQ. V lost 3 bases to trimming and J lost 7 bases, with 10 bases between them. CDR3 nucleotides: TGCGCCAGCAGCTACCAGGGGTATGAAGCTTTCTTT. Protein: CASSYQGYEAFF.

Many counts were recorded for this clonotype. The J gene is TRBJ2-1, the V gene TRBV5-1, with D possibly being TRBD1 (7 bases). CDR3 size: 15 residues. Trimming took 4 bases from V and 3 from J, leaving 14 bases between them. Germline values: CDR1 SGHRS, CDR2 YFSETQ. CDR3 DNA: TGCGCCAGCAGCCTGGGGGGACAGCTCTACAATGAGCAGTTCTTC. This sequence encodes CASSLGGQLYNEQFF.

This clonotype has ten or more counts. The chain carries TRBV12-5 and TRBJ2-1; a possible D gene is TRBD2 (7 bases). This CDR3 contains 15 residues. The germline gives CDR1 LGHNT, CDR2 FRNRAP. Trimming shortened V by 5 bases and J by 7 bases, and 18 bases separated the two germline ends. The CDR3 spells CASGPRLAGENEQFF. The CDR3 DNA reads TGTGCTAGTGGTCCCAGACTAGCAGGGGAAAATGAGCAGTTCTTC.

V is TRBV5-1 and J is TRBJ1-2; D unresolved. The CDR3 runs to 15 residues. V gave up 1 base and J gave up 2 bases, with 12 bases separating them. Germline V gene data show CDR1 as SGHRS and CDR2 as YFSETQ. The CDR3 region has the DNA TGCGCCAGCAGCTTGAACAGCCGAGCGAACTATGGCTACACCTTC. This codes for CASSLNSRANYGYTF.

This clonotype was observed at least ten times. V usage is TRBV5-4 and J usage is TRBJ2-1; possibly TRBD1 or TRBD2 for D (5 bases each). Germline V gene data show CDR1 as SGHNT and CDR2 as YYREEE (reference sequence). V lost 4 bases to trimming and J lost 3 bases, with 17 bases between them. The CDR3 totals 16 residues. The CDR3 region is CASSQLMGDVYNEQFF. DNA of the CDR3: TGTGCCAGCAGCCAACTCATGGGGGACGTCTACAATGAGCAGTTCTTC.

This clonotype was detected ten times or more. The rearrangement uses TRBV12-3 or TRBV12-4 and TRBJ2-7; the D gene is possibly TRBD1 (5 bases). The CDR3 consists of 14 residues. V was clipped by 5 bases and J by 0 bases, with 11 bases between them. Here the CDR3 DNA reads TGTGCCAGCAGTCAGGGCTTAAGCTCCTACGAGCAGTACTTC. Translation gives CASSQGLSSYEQYF.

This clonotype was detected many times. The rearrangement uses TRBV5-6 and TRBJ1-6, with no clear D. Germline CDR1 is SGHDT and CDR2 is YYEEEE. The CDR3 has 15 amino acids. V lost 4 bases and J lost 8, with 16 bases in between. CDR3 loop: CASSKVTPTDSPLHF. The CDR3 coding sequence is TGTGCCAGCAGCAAGGTAACACCAACGGATTCACCCCTCCACTTT.

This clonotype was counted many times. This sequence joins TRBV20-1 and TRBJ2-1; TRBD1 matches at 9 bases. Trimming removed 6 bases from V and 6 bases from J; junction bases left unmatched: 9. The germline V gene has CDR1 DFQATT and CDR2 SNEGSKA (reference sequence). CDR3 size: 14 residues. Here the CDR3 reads CSATQGAQTNEQFF. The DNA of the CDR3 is TGCAGTGCCACACAGGGGGCGCAAACCAATGAGCAGTTCTTC.

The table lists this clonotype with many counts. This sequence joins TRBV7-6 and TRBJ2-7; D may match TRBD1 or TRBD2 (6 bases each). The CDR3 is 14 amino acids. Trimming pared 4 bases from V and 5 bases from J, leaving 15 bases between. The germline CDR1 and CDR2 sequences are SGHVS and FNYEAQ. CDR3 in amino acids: CASSSGGGHDEQYF. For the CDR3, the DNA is TGTGCCAGCAGCTCCGGTGGGGGGCACGACGAGCAGTACTTC.

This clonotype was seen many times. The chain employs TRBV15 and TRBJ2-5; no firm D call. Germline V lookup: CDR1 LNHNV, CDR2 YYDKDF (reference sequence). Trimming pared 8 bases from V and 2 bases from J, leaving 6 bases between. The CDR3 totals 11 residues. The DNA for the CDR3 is TGTGCCACCGGCGGTCAAGAGACCCAGTACTTC. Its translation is CATGGQETQYF.

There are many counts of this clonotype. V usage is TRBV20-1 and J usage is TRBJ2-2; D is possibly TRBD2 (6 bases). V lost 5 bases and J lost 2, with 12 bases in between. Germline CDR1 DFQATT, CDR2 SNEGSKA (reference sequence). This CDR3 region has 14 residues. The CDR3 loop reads CSAFRGTNTGELFF. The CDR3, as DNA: TGCAGTGCTTTTCGGGGGACCAACACCGGGGAGCTGTTTTTT.

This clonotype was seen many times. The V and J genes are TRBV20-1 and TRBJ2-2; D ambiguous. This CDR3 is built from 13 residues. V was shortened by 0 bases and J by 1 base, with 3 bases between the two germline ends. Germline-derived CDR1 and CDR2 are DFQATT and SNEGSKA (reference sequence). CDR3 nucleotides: TGCAGTGCTAGAGAACAGAACACCGGGGAGCTGTTTTTT. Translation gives CSAREQNTGELFF.

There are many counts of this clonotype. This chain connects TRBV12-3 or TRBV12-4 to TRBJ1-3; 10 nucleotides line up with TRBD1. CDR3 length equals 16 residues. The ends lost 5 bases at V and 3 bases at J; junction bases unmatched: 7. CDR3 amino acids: CASSTRQGAFGNTIYF. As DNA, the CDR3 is TGTGCCAGCAGTACTAGACAGGGGGCATTTGGAAACACCATATATTTT.

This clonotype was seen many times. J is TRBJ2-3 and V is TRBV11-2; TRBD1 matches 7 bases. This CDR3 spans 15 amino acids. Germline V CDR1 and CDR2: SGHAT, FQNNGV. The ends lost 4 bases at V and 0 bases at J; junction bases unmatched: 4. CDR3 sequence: CASSWTGQSTDTQYF. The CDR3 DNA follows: TGTGCCAGCAGCTGGACGGGACAGAGCACAGATACGCAGTATTTT.

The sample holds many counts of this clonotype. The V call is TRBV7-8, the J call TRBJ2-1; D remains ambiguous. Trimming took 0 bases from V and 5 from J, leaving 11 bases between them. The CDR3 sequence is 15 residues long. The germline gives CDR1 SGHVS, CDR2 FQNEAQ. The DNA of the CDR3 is TGTGCCAGCAGCTTAGCGCTAGACTTTAACAATGAGCAGTTCTTC. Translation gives CASSLALDFNNEQFF.

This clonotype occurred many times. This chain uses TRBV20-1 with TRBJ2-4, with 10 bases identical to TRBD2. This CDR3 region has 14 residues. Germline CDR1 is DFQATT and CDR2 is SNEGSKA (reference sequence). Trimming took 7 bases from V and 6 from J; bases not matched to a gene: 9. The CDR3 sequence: CSELAGAGGNIQYF. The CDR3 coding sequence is TGCAGTGAGCTAGCGGGAGCTGGGGGAAACATTCAGTACTTC.

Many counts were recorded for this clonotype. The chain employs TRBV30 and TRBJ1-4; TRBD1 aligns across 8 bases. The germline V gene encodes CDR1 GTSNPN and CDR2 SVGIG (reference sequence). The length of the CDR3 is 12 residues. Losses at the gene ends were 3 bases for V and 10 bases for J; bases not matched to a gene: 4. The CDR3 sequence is CAWRSDRAKLFF. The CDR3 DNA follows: TGTGCCTGGAGATCGGACAGGGCAAAACTGTTTTTT.

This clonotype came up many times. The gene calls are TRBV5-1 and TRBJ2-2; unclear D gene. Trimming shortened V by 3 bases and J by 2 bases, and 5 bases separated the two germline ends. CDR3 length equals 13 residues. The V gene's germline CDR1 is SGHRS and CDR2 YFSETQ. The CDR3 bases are TGCGCCAGCAGCTGGAGAAACACCGGGGAGCTGTTTTTT. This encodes CASSWRNTGELFF.

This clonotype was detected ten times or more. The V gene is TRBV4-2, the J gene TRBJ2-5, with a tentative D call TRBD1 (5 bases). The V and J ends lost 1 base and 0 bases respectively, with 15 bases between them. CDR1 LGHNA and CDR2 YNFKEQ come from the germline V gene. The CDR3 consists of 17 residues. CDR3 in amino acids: CASSQAITGSNQETQYF. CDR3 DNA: TGTGCCAGCAGCCAAGCGATCACAGGTAGCAACCAAGAGACCCAGTACTTC.

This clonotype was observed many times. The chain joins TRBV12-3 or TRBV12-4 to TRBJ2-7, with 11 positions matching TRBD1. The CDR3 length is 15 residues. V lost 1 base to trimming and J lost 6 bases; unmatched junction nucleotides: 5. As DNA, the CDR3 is TGTGCCAGCAGTTTAGGGGGACAGGGGGTGTTCGAGCAGTACTTC. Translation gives CASSLGGQGVFEQYF.

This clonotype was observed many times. CDR3 sequence: CASSLGTGGLETQYF. DNA of the CDR3: TGTGCCAGCAGCTTGGGGACAGGGGGGCTGGAGACCCAGTACTTC. The chain has TRBV5-6 and TRBJ2-5; 10 nucleotides line up with TRBD1. The CDR3 totals 15 residues. Germline assignment: CDR1 SGHDT and CDR2 YYEEEE. Losses at the gene ends were 0 bases for V and 5 bases for J; bases not matched to a gene: 4.

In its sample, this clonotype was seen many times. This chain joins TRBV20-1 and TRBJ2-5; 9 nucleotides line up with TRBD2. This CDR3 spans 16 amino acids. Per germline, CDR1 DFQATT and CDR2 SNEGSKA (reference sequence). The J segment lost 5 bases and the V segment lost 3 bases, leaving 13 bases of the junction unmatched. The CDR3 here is CSASRIPGGRGETQYF. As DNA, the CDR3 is TGCAGTGCTAGTCGCATACCCGGCGGGAGGGGTGAGACCCAGTACTTC.

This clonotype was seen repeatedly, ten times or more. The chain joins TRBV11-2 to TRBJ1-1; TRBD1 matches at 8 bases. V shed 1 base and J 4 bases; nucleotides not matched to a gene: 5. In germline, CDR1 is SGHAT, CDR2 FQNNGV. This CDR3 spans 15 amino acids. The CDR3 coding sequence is TGTGCCAGCAGCTTAGGGACAGGGTGGGGCACTGAAGCTTTCTTT. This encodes CASSLGTGWGTEAFF.

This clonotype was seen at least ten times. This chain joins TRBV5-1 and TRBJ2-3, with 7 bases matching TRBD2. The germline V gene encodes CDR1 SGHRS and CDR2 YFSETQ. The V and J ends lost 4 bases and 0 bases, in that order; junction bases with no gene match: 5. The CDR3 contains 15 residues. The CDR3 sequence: CASSKAGSSTDTQYF. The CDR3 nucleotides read TGCGCCAGCAGCAAAGCGGGGTCTAGCACAGATACGCAGTATTTT.

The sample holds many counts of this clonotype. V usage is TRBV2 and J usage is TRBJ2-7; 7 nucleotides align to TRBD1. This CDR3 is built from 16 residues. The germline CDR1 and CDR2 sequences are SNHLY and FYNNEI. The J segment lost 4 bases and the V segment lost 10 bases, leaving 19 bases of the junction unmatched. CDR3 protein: CANPTGLRIPTYEQYF. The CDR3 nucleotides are TGTGCCAATCCGACAGGGCTCCGCATACCGACATACGAGCAGTACTTC. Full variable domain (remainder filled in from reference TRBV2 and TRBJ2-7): EPEVTQTPSHQVTQMGQEVILRCVPISNHLYFYWYRQILGQKVEFLVSFYNNEISEKSEIFDDQFSVERPDGSNFTLKIRSTKLEDSAMYFCANPTGLRIPTYEQYFGPGTRLTVT.

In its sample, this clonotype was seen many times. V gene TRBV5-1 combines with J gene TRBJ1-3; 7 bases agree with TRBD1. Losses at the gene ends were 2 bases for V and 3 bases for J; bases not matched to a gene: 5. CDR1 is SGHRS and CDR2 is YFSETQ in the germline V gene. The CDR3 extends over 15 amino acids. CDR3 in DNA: TGCGCCAGCAGCTTAGCAACAGGGGATGGAAACACCATATATTTT. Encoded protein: CASSLATGDGNTIYF.

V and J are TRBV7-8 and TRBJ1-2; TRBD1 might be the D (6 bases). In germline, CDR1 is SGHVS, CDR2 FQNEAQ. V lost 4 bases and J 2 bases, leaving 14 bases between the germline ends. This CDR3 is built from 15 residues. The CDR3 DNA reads TGTGCCAGCAGCTCACTTTGGGGGGCCAACTATGGCTACACCTTC. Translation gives CASSSLWGANYGYTF.